One and the same sample provided the 9 T cell receptor beta chains below, sequenced in a study of regulatory T cells in long-lasting Graves disease. Regarding time point: newly diagnosed GD, antithyroid drugs for less than 3 months. PBMC-derived RNA was used for the TCR library. Both iRepertoire HTBI primers and Arm-PCR of CDR3 regions were used to build the TCR beta libraries. TCRdb reanalysed the multiplex PCR reads using MiXCR and keeps one entry per CDR3 protein. The table records about 620,000 distinct CDR3 sequences, around 15% of them present only once. In addition, the sample was reused for a study of T cells in Graves' hyperthyroidism and ophthalmopathy.

The material sequenced was peripheral blood mononuclear cells (PBMCs), taken at new diagnosis, from a patient treated with antithyroid drugs. The source is a woman in her thirties with Graves disease.

The genes are TRBV12-3 or TRBV12-4 and TRBJ2-1; 9 nucleotides align to TRBD2. The better agreement between TRBJ2-5 and the DNA end casts doubt on the J call. There are 16 residues in the CDR3. CDR3 in amino acids: CASSNLGVSGSETQYF. CDR3 nucleotides: TGTGCCAGCAGCAACCTGGGCGTTAGCGGGAGTGAGACCCAGTACTTC.

This clonotype was seen ten or more times. V gene TRBV28 combines with J gene TRBJ1-5, with D unclear. Looked up from germline, CDR1 is MDHEN and CDR2 is SYDVKM. This CDR3 comprises 17 residues. V lost 4 bases, J lost 3 bases, and 19 bases lay in between. CDR3 residues: CASSSPPGLLLNQPQHF. For the CDR3, the DNA is TGTGCCAGCAGTTCACCCCCCGGACTGCTACTCAATCAGCCCCAGCATTTT.

This clonotype has a count of ten or more. This sequence joins TRBV7-9 and TRBJ2-7; perhaps TRBD2 as D (6 bases). V lost 5 bases and J lost 1, with 9 bases in between. The CDR3 covers 13 residues. Germline V CDR1 and CDR2: SEHNR, FQNEAQ (reference sequence). CDR3 sequence: CASSPAGSYEQYF. In nucleotides, the CDR3 is TGTGCCAGCAGCCCCGCGGGGTCCTACGAGCAGTACTTC.

A few counts support this clonotype. The CDR3 region is CASGLLAGGPFNEQFF. The CDR3 region has the DNA TGTGCCAGCGGATTACTAGCGGGAGGGCCCTTCAATGAGCAGTTCTTC. The rearrangement uses TRBV6-2 or TRBV6-3 and TRBJ2-1; 13 positions agree with TRBD2. CDR3 length: 16 amino acids. The germline CDR1 and CDR2 sequences are MNHEY and SVGEGT. V trimming: 8 bases; J trimming: 6 bases; junction bases outside the gene matches: 10.

This clonotype was observed a few times. The CDR3 nucleotides read TGTGCCACCCTAGCGTACTATGGCTACACCTTC. It yields the protein CATLAYYGYTF. The chain links TRBV27 to TRBJ1-2; D unresolved. Trimming took off 10 bases at V and 3 bases at J, with 9 bases between the two ends. This CDR3 is 11 amino acids long. CDR1 and CDR2 from the germline V gene are MNHEY and SMNVEV (reference sequence).

The V gene is TRBV4-1, the J gene TRBJ1-6; 8 bases match TRBD1. CDR3 length: 14 residues. Germline V gene data show CDR1 as MGHRA and CDR2 as YSYEKL. The V segment lost 10 bases and the J segment 9 bases; nucleotides outside the gene matches: 11. CDR3 protein: CATGPGQGSSPLHF. The CDR3 region has the DNA TGCGCCACCGGCCCAGGACAGGGAAGTTCACCCCTCCACTTT.

Many counts were recorded for this clonotype. The chain combines TRBV6-2 or TRBV6-3 with TRBJ1-4; D is possibly TRBD1 (6 bases). The germline V gene encodes CDR1 MNHEY and CDR2 SVGEGT. The CDR3 totals 17 residues. Trimming pared 0 bases from V and 8 bases from J, leaving 19 bases between. The CDR3 loop reads CASSYSVGAAGGEKLFF. The CDR3 coding sequence is TGTGCCAGCAGTTACTCGGTCGGGGCGGCCGGGGGCGAAAAACTGTTTTTT.

The chain has TRBV30 and TRBJ2-1; D assignment may be TRBD1 or TRBD2 (6 bases each). V was pared by 2 bases and J by 4 bases, with 15 bases between. Germline CDR1 GTSNPN, CDR2 SVGIG (reference sequence). The CDR3 has 15 residues. This chain's CDR3 is CAWSPGLGGYNEQFF. DNA for the CDR3: TGTGCCTGGAGTCCGGGTCTAGGGGGGTACAATGAGCAGTTCTTC. Full variable domain (outside the CDR3, taken from reference TRBV30 and TRBJ2-1): SQTIHQWPATLVQPVGSPLSLECTVEGTSNPNLYWYRQAAGRGLQLLFYSVGIGQISSEVPQNLSASRPQDRQFILSSKKLLLSDSGFYLCAWSPGLGGYNEQFFGPGTRLTVL.

This clonotype was observed many times. The V and J genes are TRBV2 and TRBJ2-6; a possible D gene is TRBD1 (6 bases). The V gene's germline CDR1 is SNHLY and CDR2 FYNNEI. Trimming took off 7 bases at V and 0 bases at J, with 13 bases between the two ends. The CDR3 covers 16 residues. CDR3 amino acids: CASKDRLASGANVLTF. The CDR3 DNA is TGTGCCAGCAAAGACAGGCTCGCCTCTGGGGCCAACGTCCTGACTTTC. Looking up the rest from reference TRBV2 and TRBJ2-6 gives the full variable domain: EPEVTQTPSHQVTQMGQEVILRCVPISNHLYFYWYRQILGQKVEFLVSFYNNEISEKSEIFDDQFSVERPDGSNFTLKIRSTKLEDSAMYFCASKDRLASGANVLTFGAGSRLTVL.